This T cell receptor beta chain was found in a study of T cell responses to AZD1222 COVID-19 vaccine. This table comes from immunoSEQ multiplex PCR, and its TCRdb copy is limited to in-frame clones, with some not included. This table holds about 120,000 clones, about 90% found once. CDR3 length: 19 amino acids. From germline, CDR1 is SGHAT and CDR2 FQNNGV. V was cut by 4 bases and J by 10 bases, with 31 bases left in between. The chain combines TRBV11-2 with TRBJ1-4; D perhaps matches TRBD1 (6 bases). The source was peripheral blood, collected on day 0 of AZD1222 vaccination. This TCR came from an adult in good health. CDR3 sequence (DNA): TGTGCCAGCAGCTCGCTCCGGACAGCCAGGAGTAGGAGTTCAGGAAAACTGTTTTTT. Protein: CASSSLRTARSRSSGKLFF. Drawing the rest from reference TRBV11-2 and TRBJ1-4, the complete variable domain is EAGVAQSPRYKIIEKRQSVAFWCNPISGHATLYWYQQILGQGPKLLIQFQNNGVVDDSQLPKDRFSAERLKGVDSTLKIQPAKLEDSAVYLCASSSLRTARSRSSGKLFFGSGTQLSVL.